Given below is one TCR beta chain in context. The antigen is unknown. These data come from a study of shared clonotypes between healthy human individuals. Terminally differentiated effector memory CD45RA+ cells were excluded by CCR7 positive selection of CD45RO-negative cells. This CDR3 is 15 amino acids long. Per the germline V gene, CDR1 is LNHDA and CDR2 is SQIVND (reference sequence). V dropped 6 bases and J dropped 5 bases, with 19 bases sitting between them. Study-wide results and limits: Genetic and exposure-history diversity was limited by the few donors. It was expected that sequencing depth would affect clonotype sharing among donors. Among non-shared clonotypes, generation probabilities were lower than among those shared by all four donors. Four donors held about 5% of naive CD4 clonotypes in common.

The assay was immunoSEQ multiplex PCR, and TCRdb's table has in-frame clones only and misses some. This table has 660,000 or so clones, around 96% appearing once. This receptor was obtained from a woman in her twenties or thirties in good health. The chain couples TRBV19 to TRBJ2-5, with D tentatively TRBD1 (6 bases). The sequenced sample was naive CD8+ T cells sorted from blood. CDR3 coding DNA: TGTGCCAGTAGCAGACCATCCGGGACAATCGAGACCCAGTACTTC. This encodes CASSRPSGTIETQYF.